Listed here are 15 T cell receptor beta chains from one sample, sequenced in a study of T cell changes during pregnancy in multiple sclerosis. Some clones are missing from TCRdb's copy, which holds only in-frame ones; the method was immunoSEQ multiplex PCR. The profile shows over 50,000 clones, just over 90% of them singletons. Sequenced material: peripheral blood, taken in the first trimester of pregnancy. The receptors shown here come from a female donor in good health, enrolled as a control in a pregnancy study.

In DNA form, the CDR3 reads TGTGCCAGCAGGCAGCGGGAGGGCCGCTACGAGCAGTACTTC. Translating it yields CASRQREGRYEQYF. V is TRBV2 and J is TRBJ2-7; 10 bases are a match to TRBD2. Germline V gives CDR1 SNHLY, CDR2 FYNNEI. The CDR3 is 14 residues long. Germline trimming cut 6 bases from V and 3 bases from J; bases unmatched to any gene: 5.

The rearrangement joins TRBV6-1 to TRBJ1-5; 9 nucleotides match TRBD1. This CDR3 is 15 amino acids long. J gave up 2 bases and V 9 bases, and 8 bases lay outside the gene matches. The germline V gene has CDR1 MNHNS and CDR2 SASEGT. The CDR3 is CASWDREGGNQPQHF. The CDR3 DNA reads as TGTGCCAGTTGGGACAGGGAAGGTGGCAATCAGCCCCAGCATTTT.

This chain uses TRBV9 with TRBJ2-1; 11 bases line up with TRBD2. The CDR3 is 15 amino acids. CDR1 is SGDLS, CDR2 YYNGEE, per germline. J gave up 9 bases and V 0 bases, and 5 bases lay outside the gene matches. The CDR3 is CASSVVTSGGGEQFF. In DNA, the CDR3 is TGTGCCAGCAGCGTAGTCACTAGCGGGGGCGGTGAGCAGTTCTTC.

The chain combines TRBV6-1 with TRBJ1-2; TRBD1 matches at 9 bases. J was trimmed by 4 bases and V by 7 bases; bases with no gene match: 4. This CDR3 spans 13 amino acids. CDR1 and CDR2 from the germline V gene are MNHNS and SASEGT. In DNA, the CDR3 is TGTGCCAGCAACTGGGACAGGGTCTATGGCTACACCTTC. Protein product: CASNWDRVYGYTF.

The genes are TRBV25-1 and TRBJ2-3; 7 bases align to TRBD2. Germline lookup yields CDR1 MGHDK and CDR2 SYGVNS. The CDR3 is 14 residues long. The J segment lost 1 base and the V segment lost 4 bases, leaving 2 bases of the junction unmatched. Here the CDR3 reads CASSAGGGTDTQYF. The CDR3 DNA reads as TGTGCCAGCAGTGCGGGAGGCGGCACAGATACGCAGTATTTT.

The chain has TRBV10-3 and TRBJ1-2; TRBD1 aligns across 11 bases. Germline loops: CDR1 ENHRY, CDR2 SYGVKD. J gave up 4 bases and V 3 bases, and 4 bases lay outside the gene matches. The CDR3 covers 15 residues. This chain's CDR3 is CAISDRGQGGYGYTF. The CDR3, as DNA: TGTGCCATCAGTGACAGGGGACAGGGGGGCTATGGCTACACCTTC.

The chain carries TRBV11-2 and TRBJ1-2; a weak D match, TRBD1 (6 bases). The V end was cut by 6 bases, the J end by 5 bases, with 16 bases between. Per the germline V gene, CDR1 is SGHAT and CDR2 is FQNNGV. This CDR3 has 14 residues. The CDR3 region has the DNA TGTGCCAGCAGACGGTTGAGAGGGGGATATGGCTACACCTTC. This codes for CASRRLRGGYGYTF.

The chain carries TRBV7-6 and TRBJ1-3; a possible D gene is TRBD1 (6 bases). CDR1 SGHVS and CDR2 FNYEAQ come from the germline V gene. Between the trimmed V and J ends, which lost 1 base and 0 bases, there was a span of 10 bases. CDR3 length: 16 amino acids. Here the CDR3 reads CASSLVPGDSGNTIYF. CDR3 bases: TGTGCCAGCAGCTTAGTCCCAGGGGACTCTGGAAACACCATATATTTT. The full variable domain, its missing parts supplied by reference TRBV7-6 and TRBJ1-3, is GAGVSQSPRYKVTKRGQDVALRCDPISGHVSLYWYRQALGQGPEFLTYFNYEAQQDKSGLPNDRFSAERPEGSISTLTIQRTEQRDSAMYRCASSLVPGDSGNTIYFGEGSWLTVV.

V gene TRBV28 combines with J gene TRBJ2-1; 12 nucleotides match TRBD2. Germline assignment: CDR1 MDHEN and CDR2 SYDVKM. The CDR3 is 21 amino acids. J was trimmed by 0 bases and V by 5 bases; bases with no gene match: 17. This chain's CDR3 is CASSPTGWSSGRGGSYNEQFF. The CDR3 bases are TGTGCCAGCAGTCCTACCGGATGGTCTAGCGGGAGGGGGGGCTCCTACAATGAGCAGTTCTTC.

This rearrangement joins TRBV2 to TRBJ2-7, with 8 bases lining up with TRBD1. CDR3 size: 18 residues. The germline V gene encodes CDR1 SNHLY and CDR2 FYNNEI. Losses at the gene ends were 2 bases for V and 11 bases for J; bases not matched to a gene: 23. The CDR3 bases are TGTGCCAGCAGTGAATCGGCCCCCTGGACAGGGCCTTTAGTTTTGGAGTACTTC. It encodes CASSESAPWTGPLVLEYF.

The chain couples TRBV29-1 to TRBJ2-4; perhaps TRBD2 as D (5 bases). CDR1 SQVTM and CDR2 ANQGSEA come from the germline V gene. The CDR3 contains 12 residues. Trimming took 8 bases from V and 5 from J, leaving 13 bases between them. The DNA of the CDR3 is TGCAGCTCCCGAGGGTTGGAAAACATTCAGTACTTC. Translating it yields CSSRGLENIQYF.

This clone was picked up one time. V usage is TRBV11-2 and J usage is TRBJ2-7, with 7 positions matching TRBD2. J lost 6 bases, V lost 1 base, and 6 bases had no gene match. Per the germline V gene, CDR1 is SGHAT and CDR2 is FQNNGV. This CDR3 region has 14 residues. CDR3 DNA: TGTGCCAGCAGCTTAGCCGGGGCTAGCGGCGAGCAGTACTTC. Translating it yields CASSLAGASGEQYF.

The chain uses TRBV6-6 and TRBJ2-7, with D possibly being TRBD1 (6 bases). V was clipped by 7 bases and J by 7 bases, with 23 bases between them. The germline V gene has CDR1 MNHNY and CDR2 SVGAGI (reference sequence). There are 15 residues in the CDR3. CDR3 residues: CASTLTDRPVGEQYF. In DNA form, the CDR3 reads TGTGCCAGCACTCTAACCGACAGGCCCGTGGGTGAGCAGTACTTC.

This chain joins TRBV5-1 and TRBJ2-5; TRBD1 matches at 8 bases. The junction had 10 bases not matched to a gene; V was cut back by 7 bases and J by 5 bases. CDR1 and CDR2 (germline): SGHRS, YFSETQ. The CDR3 contains 14 residues. CDR3 bases: TGCGCCAGCGGCGACAGGGGTTCGGGGGAGACCCAGTACTTC. Translation gives CASGDRGSGETQYF.

The chain is built from TRBV5-1 and TRBJ2-3, with D possibly being TRBD2 (6 bases). V lost 0 bases and J 3 bases, leaving 20 bases between the germline ends. The germline gives CDR1 SGHRS, CDR2 YFSETQ. CDR3 length: 18 amino acids. CDR3 sequence: CASSLGGTSTRITDTQYF. The CDR3 DNA is TGCGCCAGCAGCTTGGGGGGGACTTCTACGAGGATTACAGATACGCAGTATTTT. Full variable domain (remainder filled in from reference TRBV5-1 and TRBJ2-3): KAGVTQTPRYLIKTRGQQVTLSCSPISGHRSVSWYQQTPGQGLQFLFEYFSETQRNKGNFPGRFSGRQFSNSRSEMNVSTLELGDSALYLCASSLGGTSTRITDTQYFGPGTRLTVL.